This T cell receptor beta chain was sequenced for a study of low-dose radiotherapy and immunotherapy resistance in tumors. Across the study: Cohort 1 was given 0.5 Gy per fraction every 2 weeks, for 6.5 Gy total. Dosing for Cohort 2 consisted of 1 Gy per fraction every two weeks, reaching a total of 13 Gy over 26 weeks. Patients received cyclophosphamide 200 mg/m2 intravenously every two weeks, the day before radiation-immunotherapy.

Germline values: CDR1 LGHNA, CDR2 YSLEER. The CDR3 is 13 amino acids. Alpha and beta chains were covered, as first-strand cDNA relied on TRAV- and TRBV-specific primers. TCR amplification involved about 20 PCR cycles with a constant-region primer and V-primer adapter. TCRdb re-called the reads through MiXCR, storing one row per CDR3 protein. The sample lists 60,000 to 90,000 distinct CDR3 sequences, around 31% occurring once. Time point noted: before trial treatment. Eligibility required advanced solid tumors lacking tumor-infiltrating lymphocytes. Comments on this clonotype: With only one base between it and a far larger clone, this is likely a read error.

V gene TRBV4-3 combines with J gene TRBJ2-3; D gene unclear. The specimen was PBMCs, collected before treatment. The sequence derives from a female donor with ovarian cancer. CDR3: CARSPGRTDTQYF. In DNA, the CDR3 is TGCGCCAGAAGCCCCGGCCGCACAGATACGCAGTATTTT.